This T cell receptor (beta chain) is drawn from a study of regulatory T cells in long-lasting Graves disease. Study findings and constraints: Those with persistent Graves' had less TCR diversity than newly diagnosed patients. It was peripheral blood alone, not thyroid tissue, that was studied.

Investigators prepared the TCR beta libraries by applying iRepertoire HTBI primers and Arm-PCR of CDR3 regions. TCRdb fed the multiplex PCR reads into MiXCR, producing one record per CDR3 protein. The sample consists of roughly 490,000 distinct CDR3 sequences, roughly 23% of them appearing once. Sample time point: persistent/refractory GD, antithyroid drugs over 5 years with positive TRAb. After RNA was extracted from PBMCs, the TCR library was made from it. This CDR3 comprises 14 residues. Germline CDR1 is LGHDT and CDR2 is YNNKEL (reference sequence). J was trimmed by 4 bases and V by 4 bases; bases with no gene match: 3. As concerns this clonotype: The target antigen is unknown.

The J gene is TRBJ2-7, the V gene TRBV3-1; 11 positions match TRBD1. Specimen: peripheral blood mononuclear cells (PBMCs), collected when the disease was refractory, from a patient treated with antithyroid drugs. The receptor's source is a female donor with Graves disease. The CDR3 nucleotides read TGTGCCAGCAGCCCGGGACAGGGGGAATACGAGCAGTACTTC. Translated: CASSPGQGEYEQYF.